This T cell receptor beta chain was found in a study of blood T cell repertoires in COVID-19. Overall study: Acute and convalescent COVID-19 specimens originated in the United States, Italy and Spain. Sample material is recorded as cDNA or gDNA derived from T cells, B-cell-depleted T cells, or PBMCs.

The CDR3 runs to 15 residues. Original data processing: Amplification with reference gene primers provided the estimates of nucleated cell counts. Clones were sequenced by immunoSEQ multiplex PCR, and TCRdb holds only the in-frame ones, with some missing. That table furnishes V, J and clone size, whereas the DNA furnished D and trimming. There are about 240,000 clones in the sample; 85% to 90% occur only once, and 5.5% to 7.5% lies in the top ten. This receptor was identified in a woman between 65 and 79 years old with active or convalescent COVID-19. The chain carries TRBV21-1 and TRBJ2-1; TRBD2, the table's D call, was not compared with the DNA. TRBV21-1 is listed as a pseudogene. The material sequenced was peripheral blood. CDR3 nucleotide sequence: TGTGCCAGCAGCAAACGACTAGCGGGGGAGGATGAGCAGTTCTTC. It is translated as CASSKRLAGEDEQFF.